This T cell receptor beta chain was identified during a study of OX40 agonist ivuxolimab in advanced cancers. Clones were sequenced by immunoSEQ multiplex PCR, and TCRdb holds only the in-frame ones, with some missing. The table includes 130,000 or so clones, approximately 92% detected once. This CDR3 comprises 12 residues. V gave up 2 bases and J gave up 6 bases, with 7 bases separating them. The V gene's germline CDR1 is SEHNR and CDR2 FQNEAQ (reference sequence). The clonotype comes from an adult with an advanced solid tumor such as melanoma, head and neck, liver or kidney cancer. The sequencing here drew on CD4+ or CD8+ T cells sorted from blood, taken in a trial of the OX40 agonist ivuxolimab. V gene TRBV7-9 combines with J gene TRBJ1-2; D remains unclear. The CDR3 loop reads CASSLIGNGYTF. The CDR3 DNA reads as TGTGCCAGCAGCTTAATTGGGAATGGCTACACCTTC.